The present T cell receptor beta chain was sequenced within a study of molecular identifiers for immune sequencing clone quantification. General observations from the study: Detection of one spiked Jurkat cell's TCR RNA reportedly worked in about a million naive cells. Clones exceeding 20 RNA copies carried over 98% of effector molecules but under 1% of naive-cell molecules.

TCRdb processed the PCR reads anew with MiXCR; each CDR3 protein has one entry. The sample has over 85,000 distinct CDR3 sequences, roughly 25% seen once. In germline, CDR1 is SGHTA, CDR2 FQGNSA. V dropped 5 bases and J dropped 1 base, with 13 bases sitting between them. CDR3 size: 15 residues. This clonotype has more than one count but fewer than ten. Its antigen remains unidentified. RNA fractions of 10%, 30% or 50% and 20,000 to 1,000,000 sorted cells were the source of naive CD8 libraries. Sequenced: naive CD8+ T cells from blood, with Jurkat cell RNA spiked in. Subset defined: FACS-sorted CD8+CD4-CCR7+CD45RA+ naive T cells. The receptor was isolated from a human donor in good health. Some libraries in this study had Jurkat cell RNA spiked in. The V call is TRBV7-2, the J call TRBJ2-3, with D maybe TRBD2 (5 bases). The CDR3 is CASSARTGGTDTQYF. CDR3 nucleotides: TGTGCCAGCAGCGCCCGGACTGGTGGCACAGATACGCAGTATTTT.